The 13 T cell receptor beta chains below all came from one sample that was sequenced in a study of technical replicates of blood from several donors (dated by TCRdb to about 2017). The method was the immunoSEQ multiplex PCR assay. Drawn from immuneACCESS, this table holds only the in-frame rearrangements with V and J called that TCRdb kept. Clones are partly lost; checked studies trace under half to an unresolved V gene and leave the rest unexplained. Recorded for this sample are 55,000 to 75,000 clones; 70% to 90% of them occurred a single time. 5% of the sample belongs to the ten largest clones. The sequencing sample was made of PBMCs. These receptors originate from a human donor in good health. Some clones in this sample may be carry-over from other donors' samples.

This chain uses TRBV12-5 with TRBJ2-7, with D perhaps matching TRBD1 (5 bases). CDR1 is LGHNT, CDR2 FRNRAP, per germline. Trimming removed 0 bases at V and 0 bases at J, with 21 bases between. This CDR3 comprises 19 residues. The CDR3 loop reads CASGLVVNRRMMSSYEQYF. CDR3 bases: TGTGCTAGTGGTTTGGTAGTGAACAGGCGGATGATGAGCTCCTACGAGCAGTACTTC.

The chain combines TRBV7-2 with TRBJ2-7, with D maybe TRBD1 (7 bases). With 0 bases removed from V and 4 bases from J, the gap between germline ends came to 13 bases. This CDR3 region has 15 residues. The germline CDR1 and CDR2 sequences are SGHTA and FQGNSA. The CDR3 region has the DNA TGTGCCAGCAGCTTAGCTGTGACAGGGAGGTACGAGCAGTACTTC. Translation gives CASSLAVTGRYEQYF.

The rearrangement links TRBV27 to TRBJ2-1; 7 bases map to TRBD2. This CDR3 comprises 14 residues. In germline, CDR1 is MNHEY, CDR2 SMNVEV (reference sequence). Germline trimming cut 1 base from V and 8 bases from J; bases unmatched to any gene: 5. The CDR3 loop is CASSLYSLADEQFF. The CDR3 DNA is TGTGCCAGCAGTTTATACTCCCTAGCGGATGAGCAGTTCTTC.

This chain joins TRBV27 and TRBJ1-2; D is possibly TRBD1 (6 bases). The CDR3 has 14 amino acids. V dropped 5 bases and J dropped 4 bases, with 14 bases sitting between them. Germline V gives CDR1 MNHEY, CDR2 SMNVEV (reference sequence). In DNA, the CDR3 is TGTGCCAGCAGTGAGACAGGAAGTCTCTATGGCTACACCTTC. Amino acid sequence: CASSETGSLYGYTF.

This chain links TRBV11-2 with TRBJ2-7; the D gene is possibly TRBD2 (6 bases). Trimming shortened V by 5 bases and J by 0 bases, and 17 bases separated the two germline ends. CDR1 is SGHAT and CDR2 is FQNNGV in the germline V gene. The CDR3 runs 16 residues. CDR3 DNA: TGTGCCAGCAGCCCACCCCCTCCGGACTACTCCTACGAGCAGTACTTC. Protein: CASSPPPPDYSYEQYF.

The J gene is TRBJ2-4, the V gene TRBV21-1; whether TRBD2, the table's D call, matches the DNA was not checked. TRBV21-1 is a listed pseudogene. CDR3 length: 18 amino acids. This CDR3 is CASSSRTSALGAKNIQYF. The CDR3 DNA reads TGTGCCAGCAGCAGCAGGACTAGCGCCCTTGGGGCCAAAAACATTCAGTACTTC.

The chain recombines TRBV13 with TRBJ2-5; D perhaps matches TRBD1 (6 bases). Germline CDR1 and CDR2: PRHDT and FYEKMQ (reference sequence). V was cut by 3 bases and J by 5 bases, with 16 bases left in between. This CDR3 contains 15 residues. The CDR3 spells CASSFSPRGGETQYF. CDR3 sequence (DNA): TGTGCCAGCAGCTTTTCCCCCAGGGGTGGGGAGACCCAGTACTTC. Looking up the rest from reference TRBV13 and TRBJ2-5 gives the full variable domain: AAGVIQSPRHLIKEKRETATLKCYPIPRHDTVYWYQQGPGQDPQFLISFYEKMQSDKGSIPDRFSAQQFSDYHSELNMSSLELGDSALYFCASSFSPRGGETQYFGPGTRLLVL.

The rearrangement joins TRBV7-8 to TRBJ2-5; 10 nucleotides line up with TRBD2. V shed 1 base, J shed 5 bases, and the junction held 7 bases outside the gene matches. The germline CDR1 and CDR2 sequences are SGHVS and FQNEAQ. This CDR3 is 16 amino acids long. CDR3 coding DNA: TGTGCCAGCAGCTTAGTAGGTCTAGCGGGGGTTGAGACCCAGTACTTC. Translated, it gives CASSLVGLAGVETQYF.

This chain uses TRBV7-9 with TRBJ2-7, with 7 bases matching TRBD1. J lost 2 bases, V lost 3 bases, and 4 bases had no gene match. This CDR3 spans 14 amino acids. The V gene's germline CDR1 is SEHNR and CDR2 FQNEAQ (reference sequence). CDR3 loop: CASSFRDRAYEQYF. The CDR3 nucleotides are TGTGCCAGCAGCTTCCGGGACAGAGCCTACGAGCAGTACTTC.

This clone was found many times. The chain's CDR3 is CASSIQAGTGEQFF. CDR3 nucleotides: TGTGCCAGTAGTATACAAGCGGGGACAGGTGAGCAGTTCTTC. The J gene is TRBJ2-1, the V gene TRBV19; the D gene is possibly TRBD1 (8 bases). There are 14 residues in the CDR3. V lost 2 bases to trimming and J lost 9 bases, with 14 bases between them. Germline assignment: CDR1 LNHDA and CDR2 SQIVND (reference sequence).

This clone was seen a few times. This chain uses TRBV30 with TRBJ1-1, with D perhaps TRBD1 (5 bases). The CDR3 has 12 amino acids. Per germline, CDR1 GTSNPN and CDR2 SVGIG (reference sequence). The V gene lost 2 bases and the J gene lost 8 bases, with 12 bases spanning the gap. This CDR3 reads CAWSPRGGEAFF. CDR3 DNA sequence: TGTGCCTGGAGTCCCCGCGGGGGAGAAGCTTTCTTT.

The rearrangement uses TRBV29-1 and TRBJ2-5, with TRBD2 matching 8 bases. Germline-derived CDR1 and CDR2 are SQVTM and ANQGSEA. J lost 4 bases, V lost 7 bases, and 5 bases had no gene match. The CDR3 is 12 amino acids. Here the CDR3 reads CSAETSGETQYF. The CDR3 DNA reads as TGCAGCGCCGAAACTAGCGGAGAGACCCAGTACTTC.

This rearrangement joins TRBV29-1 to TRBJ2-7; a weak D match, TRBD1 (6 bases). V was shortened by 3 bases and J by 5 bases, with 8 bases between the two germline ends. Germline CDR1 SQVTM, CDR2 ANQGSEA. This CDR3 comprises 11 residues. CDR3 DNA sequence: TGCAGCGTTGACAGGGGCCACGAGCAGTACTTC. It translates to CSVDRGHEQYF.